The 25 T cell receptor beta chains presented below share a single source sample, sequenced in a study of CD8 T cells in ankylosing spondylitis. TCRdb analysed the 5' RACE reads with MiXCR anew, one entry per CDR3 protein. The top ten clones hold approximately 14% of a sample with about 150,000 distinct CDR3 sequences, about 42% of them seen once. Sequenced sample: synovial fluid, either unsorted or a sorted T cell fraction (not recorded which). Source of these receptors: a male donor with ankylosing spondylitis.

Many counts were recorded for this clonotype. Written as DNA, the CDR3 is TGTGCCAGCAGTTTTTGGGAGGCTGGCTACACCTTC. As protein: CASSFWEAGYTF. The rearrangement joins TRBV12-3 or TRBV12-4 to TRBJ1-2; D unresolved. V dropped 3 bases and J dropped 7 bases, with 9 bases sitting between them. This CDR3 comprises 12 residues.

This sequence joins TRBV5-1 and TRBJ2-3; TRBD2 is a possible D gene (5 bases). The V end was cut by 4 bases, the J end by 0 bases, with 12 bases between. The CDR3 is 15 amino acids. Germline assignment: CDR1 SGHRS and CDR2 YFSETQ. The CDR3: CASSAGWTSTDTQYF. The CDR3 DNA is TGCGCCAGCAGCGCTGGCTGGACTAGCACAGATACGCAGTATTTT.

This chain joins TRBV12-3 or TRBV12-4 and TRBJ2-3; 7 positions agree with TRBD1. V lost 2 bases to trimming and J lost 6 bases; unmatched junction nucleotides: 2. The CDR3 is made up of 13 amino acids. CDR3 sequence: CASSLKGGDTQYF. CDR3 nucleotides: TGTGCCAGCAGTTTAAAAGGGGGCGATACGCAGTATTTT.

The chain links TRBV28 to TRBJ1-5, with 8 bases aligning to TRBD1. The CDR3 has 16 amino acids. The V segment lost 2 bases and the J segment 5 bases; nucleotides outside the gene matches: 8. The germline V gene encodes CDR1 MDHEN and CDR2 SYDVKM. Here the CDR3 reads CASSLPLTGADQPQHF. The CDR3 DNA reads TGTGCCAGCAGTTTACCCCTGACAGGGGCGGATCAGCCCCAGCATTTT.

This clonotype was detected many times. The genes are TRBV4-3 and TRBJ2-2; TRBD2 agrees at 12 bases. V trimming: 5 bases; J trimming: 5 bases; junction bases outside the gene matches: 3. Germline values: CDR1 LGHNA, CDR2 YSLEER. The CDR3 runs to 15 residues. CDR3 nucleotides: TGCGCCAGCAGCTTCGGGACTAGCGGGACCGGGGAGCTGTTTTTT. Protein sequence: CASSFGTSGTGELFF.

The chain couples TRBV4-3 to TRBJ2-5, with a possible D match to TRBD1 (5 bases). The V end was cut by 4 bases, the J end by 0 bases, with 9 bases between. CDR3 length: 14 residues. Per germline, CDR1 LGHNA and CDR2 YSLEER. CDR3 bases: TGCGCCAGCAGCCCACAGGTGGACCAAGAGACCCAGTACTTC. It yields the protein CASSPQVDQETQYF.

The CDR3 loop is CSANVLGHSGDTQYF. CDR3 DNA: TGCAGTGCTAACGTTTTGGGCCACTCCGGAGATACGCAGTATTTT. V is TRBV20-1 and J is TRBJ2-3, with unresolved D. Trimming stripped 4 bases from V and 5 bases from J, with 19 bases between. CDR3 length equals 15 residues. Germline V lookup: CDR1 DFQATT, CDR2 SNEGSKA (reference sequence).

This chain joins TRBV4-1 and TRBJ2-7; D not certain. The CDR3 loop spans 13 amino acids. V was shortened by 0 bases and J by 4 bases, with 7 bases between the two germline ends. Germline lookup yields CDR1 MGHRA and CDR2 YSYEKL. The CDR3 sequence is CASSQDLGYEQYF. CDR3 nucleotide sequence: TGCGCCAGCAGCCAAGATCTGGGTTACGAGCAGTACTTC.

This clonotype turned up a few times. This chain links TRBV5-1 with TRBJ2-1; 7 positions match TRBD1. There are 16 residues in the CDR3. V gave up 0 bases and J gave up 3 bases; unmatched junction bases: 6. CDR1 is SGHRS, CDR2 YFSETQ, per germline. The CDR3 reads CASSLVARQGYNEQFF. In nucleotides, the CDR3 is TGCGCCAGCAGCTTGGTTGCCCGACAGGGCTACAATGAGCAGTTCTTC.

There are a few counts of this clonotype. Its ends do not fully match the called genes, so a read error is possible. The genes are TRBV29-1 and TRBJ2-1, with a weak D call TRBD2 (7 bases). CDR3 length equals 14 residues. Germline CDR1 and CDR2: SQVTM and ANQGSEA. For the CDR3, the DNA is TGCAGCGTCGAAGGGGGGGGAGGGATCAATGAGCAGTTCTTC. Its protein is CSVEGGGGINEQFF.

The J gene is TRBJ2-5, the V gene TRBV6-2 or TRBV6-3; D could derive from TRBD1 or TRBD2 (5 bases each). Germline assignment: CDR1 MNHEY and CDR2 SVGEGT. This CDR3 has 14 amino acids. V was shortened by 5 bases and J by 1 base, with 11 bases between the two germline ends. The chain's CDR3 is CASSPRDPQETQYF. In DNA, the CDR3 is TGTGCCAGCAGTCCCCGGGACCCCCAAGAGACCCAGTACTTC.

The V and J genes are TRBV28 and TRBJ1-2; D call uncertain. CDR3 size: 14 residues. V was pared by 2 bases and J by 2 bases, with 9 bases between. Germline V lookup: CDR1 MDHEN, CDR2 SYDVKM. This chain's CDR3 is CASSLISPNYGYTF. The CDR3 nucleotides read TGTGCCAGCAGTTTAATCTCCCCCAACTATGGCTACACCTTC.

This sequence joins TRBV4-2 and TRBJ2-1, with 8 bases matching TRBD2. Trimming at V came to 0 bases and at J to 10 bases, leaving 5 bases not matched to a gene. The CDR3 runs 14 residues. Germline loops: CDR1 LGHNA, CDR2 YNFKEQ. CDR3 sequence: CASSQDPAGVEQFF. The CDR3 region has the DNA TGTGCCAGCAGCCAAGACCCAGCGGGGGTCGAGCAGTTCTTC.

V usage is TRBV3-1 and J usage is TRBJ2-3; 8 nucleotides agree with TRBD1. The germline gives CDR1 LGHDT, CDR2 YNNKEL (reference sequence). The CDR3 runs to 17 residues. After removal of 5 bases from V and 0 bases from J, the junction contained 10 bases not matched to a gene. The CDR3 bases are TGTGCCAGCAGCTGGGACAGGACCCCCCCAAGCACAGATACGCAGTATTTT. It translates to CASSWDRTPPSTDTQYF.

V and J are TRBV28 and TRBJ1-1; TRBD1 might be the D (6 bases). V lost 7 bases to trimming and J lost 0 bases, with 24 bases between them. The CDR3 has 18 residues. CDR1 and CDR2 from the germline V gene are MDHEN and SYDVKM. This chain's CDR3 is CASTLTWDTTFLNTEAFF. The CDR3, as DNA: TGTGCCAGCACGCTAACATGGGACACGACGTTCTTGAACACTGAAGCTTTCTTT.

This clonotype has a handful of counts. The V and J genes are TRBV29-1 and TRBJ1-1, with D unclear. V was shortened by 8 bases and J by 3 bases, with 10 bases between the two germline ends. From germline, CDR1 is SQVTM and CDR2 ANQGSEA. This CDR3 region has 11 residues. The CDR3 loop is CSSNLDTEAFF. The CDR3 coding sequence is TGCAGCTCGAACTTAGACACTGAAGCTTTCTTT.

Only one count was recorded for this clonotype. This sequence joins TRBV11-1 and TRBJ2-7; either TRBD1 or TRBD2 may fit D (5 bases each). CDR1 and CDR2 from the germline V gene are SGHAT and FQDESV (reference sequence). CDR3 length: 19 residues. Trimming shortened V by 4 bases and J by 0 bases, and 25 bases separated the two germline ends. CDR3 in amino acids: CASSSVPGVLGDASYEQYF. CDR3 nucleotides: TGTGCCAGCAGCTCAGTCCCCGGGGTGTTGGGGGATGCCTCCTACGAGCAGTACTTC.

The count of this clonotype is one. The V gene is TRBV12-3 or TRBV12-4, the J gene TRBJ2-7, with 7 bases fitting TRBD1. V lost 6 bases and J lost 2; bases outside the gene matches: 10. The CDR3 has 15 amino acids. Here the CDR3 DNA reads TGTGCCAGCAGCCCAGACCGACAGGGCACCTACGAGCAGTACTTC. Its translation is CASSPDRQGTYEQYF.

This clonotype has only a few counts. This sequence joins TRBV15 and TRBJ2-7, with 9 bases fitting TRBD2. Germline trimming cut 1 base from V and 4 bases from J; bases unmatched to any gene: 11. The germline V gene has CDR1 LNHNV and CDR2 YYDKDF (reference sequence). This CDR3 contains 17 residues. The CDR3 sequence: CATSRVNHAGGPYEQYF. CDR3 sequence (DNA): TGTGCCACCAGCAGAGTCAATCATGCGGGAGGGCCTTACGAGCAGTACTTC.

This clonotype was seen repeatedly, ten times or more. The chain is built from TRBV10-3 and TRBJ2-3; 9 nucleotides agree with TRBD1. The CDR3 length is 14 residues. Trimming at V came to 6 bases and at J to 4 bases, leaving 5 bases not matched to a gene. Per germline, CDR1 ENHRY and CDR2 SYGVKD. This CDR3 reads CAISSRTGADTQYF. The CDR3 bases are TGTGCCATCAGCTCCAGGACAGGGGCAGATACGCAGTATTTT.

The chain links TRBV3-1 to TRBJ1-1; D perhaps matches TRBD1 (5 bases). Trimming took 3 bases from V and 0 from J, leaving 11 bases between them. The CDR3 is 15 amino acids. Germline V gene sequence: CDR1 LGHDT, CDR2 YNNKEL (reference sequence). The CDR3 DNA sequence: TGTGCCAGCAGCCACACAGACAGCCTGAACACTGAAGCTTTCTTT. Amino acids: CASSHTDSLNTEAFF.

The gene calls are TRBV4-1 and TRBJ1-2; D might be TRBD1 (6 bases). Trimming stripped 4 bases from V and 8 bases from J, with 20 bases between. The V gene's germline CDR1 is MGHRA and CDR2 YSYEKL. This CDR3 region has 15 residues. CDR3 DNA: TGCGCCAGCAGCCTGGGAAAACAGGGAATGGGGGGCTACACCTTC. It codes for CASSLGKQGMGGYTF.

This clonotype was found many times. V usage is TRBV13 and J usage is TRBJ2-7, with D possibly TRBD1 on 6 matching bases. Germline V lookup: CDR1 PRHDT, CDR2 FYEKMQ (reference sequence). The V end lost 4 bases, the J end lost 0 bases, and 16 bases lay between the germline ends. The CDR3 has 16 amino acids. The CDR3 DNA sequence: TGTGCCAGCAGCTCCCAACTGACAGGAGTCTCCTACGAGCAGTACTTC. Translated, it gives CASSSQLTGVSYEQYF.

V gene TRBV15 combines with J gene TRBJ1-2; D is unresolved. The CDR3 is 14 residues long. Trimming removed 1 base at V and 8 bases at J, with 14 bases between. Per the germline V gene, CDR1 is LNHNV and CDR2 is YYDKDF (reference sequence). The CDR3, as DNA: TGTGCCACCAGCAGAGCGGACGGACCCGCAGGCTACACCTTC. Encoded protein: CATSRADGPAGYTF.

The rearrangement links TRBV11-1 to TRBJ2-7, with no clear D. Per germline, CDR1 SGHAT and CDR2 FQDESV (reference sequence). V gave up 6 bases and J gave up 1 base, with 10 bases separating them. The CDR3 runs to 13 residues. The CDR3 loop reads CASRRHFSYEQYF. The CDR3 bases are TGTGCCAGCAGGAGGCATTTTTCCTACGAGCAGTACTTC.